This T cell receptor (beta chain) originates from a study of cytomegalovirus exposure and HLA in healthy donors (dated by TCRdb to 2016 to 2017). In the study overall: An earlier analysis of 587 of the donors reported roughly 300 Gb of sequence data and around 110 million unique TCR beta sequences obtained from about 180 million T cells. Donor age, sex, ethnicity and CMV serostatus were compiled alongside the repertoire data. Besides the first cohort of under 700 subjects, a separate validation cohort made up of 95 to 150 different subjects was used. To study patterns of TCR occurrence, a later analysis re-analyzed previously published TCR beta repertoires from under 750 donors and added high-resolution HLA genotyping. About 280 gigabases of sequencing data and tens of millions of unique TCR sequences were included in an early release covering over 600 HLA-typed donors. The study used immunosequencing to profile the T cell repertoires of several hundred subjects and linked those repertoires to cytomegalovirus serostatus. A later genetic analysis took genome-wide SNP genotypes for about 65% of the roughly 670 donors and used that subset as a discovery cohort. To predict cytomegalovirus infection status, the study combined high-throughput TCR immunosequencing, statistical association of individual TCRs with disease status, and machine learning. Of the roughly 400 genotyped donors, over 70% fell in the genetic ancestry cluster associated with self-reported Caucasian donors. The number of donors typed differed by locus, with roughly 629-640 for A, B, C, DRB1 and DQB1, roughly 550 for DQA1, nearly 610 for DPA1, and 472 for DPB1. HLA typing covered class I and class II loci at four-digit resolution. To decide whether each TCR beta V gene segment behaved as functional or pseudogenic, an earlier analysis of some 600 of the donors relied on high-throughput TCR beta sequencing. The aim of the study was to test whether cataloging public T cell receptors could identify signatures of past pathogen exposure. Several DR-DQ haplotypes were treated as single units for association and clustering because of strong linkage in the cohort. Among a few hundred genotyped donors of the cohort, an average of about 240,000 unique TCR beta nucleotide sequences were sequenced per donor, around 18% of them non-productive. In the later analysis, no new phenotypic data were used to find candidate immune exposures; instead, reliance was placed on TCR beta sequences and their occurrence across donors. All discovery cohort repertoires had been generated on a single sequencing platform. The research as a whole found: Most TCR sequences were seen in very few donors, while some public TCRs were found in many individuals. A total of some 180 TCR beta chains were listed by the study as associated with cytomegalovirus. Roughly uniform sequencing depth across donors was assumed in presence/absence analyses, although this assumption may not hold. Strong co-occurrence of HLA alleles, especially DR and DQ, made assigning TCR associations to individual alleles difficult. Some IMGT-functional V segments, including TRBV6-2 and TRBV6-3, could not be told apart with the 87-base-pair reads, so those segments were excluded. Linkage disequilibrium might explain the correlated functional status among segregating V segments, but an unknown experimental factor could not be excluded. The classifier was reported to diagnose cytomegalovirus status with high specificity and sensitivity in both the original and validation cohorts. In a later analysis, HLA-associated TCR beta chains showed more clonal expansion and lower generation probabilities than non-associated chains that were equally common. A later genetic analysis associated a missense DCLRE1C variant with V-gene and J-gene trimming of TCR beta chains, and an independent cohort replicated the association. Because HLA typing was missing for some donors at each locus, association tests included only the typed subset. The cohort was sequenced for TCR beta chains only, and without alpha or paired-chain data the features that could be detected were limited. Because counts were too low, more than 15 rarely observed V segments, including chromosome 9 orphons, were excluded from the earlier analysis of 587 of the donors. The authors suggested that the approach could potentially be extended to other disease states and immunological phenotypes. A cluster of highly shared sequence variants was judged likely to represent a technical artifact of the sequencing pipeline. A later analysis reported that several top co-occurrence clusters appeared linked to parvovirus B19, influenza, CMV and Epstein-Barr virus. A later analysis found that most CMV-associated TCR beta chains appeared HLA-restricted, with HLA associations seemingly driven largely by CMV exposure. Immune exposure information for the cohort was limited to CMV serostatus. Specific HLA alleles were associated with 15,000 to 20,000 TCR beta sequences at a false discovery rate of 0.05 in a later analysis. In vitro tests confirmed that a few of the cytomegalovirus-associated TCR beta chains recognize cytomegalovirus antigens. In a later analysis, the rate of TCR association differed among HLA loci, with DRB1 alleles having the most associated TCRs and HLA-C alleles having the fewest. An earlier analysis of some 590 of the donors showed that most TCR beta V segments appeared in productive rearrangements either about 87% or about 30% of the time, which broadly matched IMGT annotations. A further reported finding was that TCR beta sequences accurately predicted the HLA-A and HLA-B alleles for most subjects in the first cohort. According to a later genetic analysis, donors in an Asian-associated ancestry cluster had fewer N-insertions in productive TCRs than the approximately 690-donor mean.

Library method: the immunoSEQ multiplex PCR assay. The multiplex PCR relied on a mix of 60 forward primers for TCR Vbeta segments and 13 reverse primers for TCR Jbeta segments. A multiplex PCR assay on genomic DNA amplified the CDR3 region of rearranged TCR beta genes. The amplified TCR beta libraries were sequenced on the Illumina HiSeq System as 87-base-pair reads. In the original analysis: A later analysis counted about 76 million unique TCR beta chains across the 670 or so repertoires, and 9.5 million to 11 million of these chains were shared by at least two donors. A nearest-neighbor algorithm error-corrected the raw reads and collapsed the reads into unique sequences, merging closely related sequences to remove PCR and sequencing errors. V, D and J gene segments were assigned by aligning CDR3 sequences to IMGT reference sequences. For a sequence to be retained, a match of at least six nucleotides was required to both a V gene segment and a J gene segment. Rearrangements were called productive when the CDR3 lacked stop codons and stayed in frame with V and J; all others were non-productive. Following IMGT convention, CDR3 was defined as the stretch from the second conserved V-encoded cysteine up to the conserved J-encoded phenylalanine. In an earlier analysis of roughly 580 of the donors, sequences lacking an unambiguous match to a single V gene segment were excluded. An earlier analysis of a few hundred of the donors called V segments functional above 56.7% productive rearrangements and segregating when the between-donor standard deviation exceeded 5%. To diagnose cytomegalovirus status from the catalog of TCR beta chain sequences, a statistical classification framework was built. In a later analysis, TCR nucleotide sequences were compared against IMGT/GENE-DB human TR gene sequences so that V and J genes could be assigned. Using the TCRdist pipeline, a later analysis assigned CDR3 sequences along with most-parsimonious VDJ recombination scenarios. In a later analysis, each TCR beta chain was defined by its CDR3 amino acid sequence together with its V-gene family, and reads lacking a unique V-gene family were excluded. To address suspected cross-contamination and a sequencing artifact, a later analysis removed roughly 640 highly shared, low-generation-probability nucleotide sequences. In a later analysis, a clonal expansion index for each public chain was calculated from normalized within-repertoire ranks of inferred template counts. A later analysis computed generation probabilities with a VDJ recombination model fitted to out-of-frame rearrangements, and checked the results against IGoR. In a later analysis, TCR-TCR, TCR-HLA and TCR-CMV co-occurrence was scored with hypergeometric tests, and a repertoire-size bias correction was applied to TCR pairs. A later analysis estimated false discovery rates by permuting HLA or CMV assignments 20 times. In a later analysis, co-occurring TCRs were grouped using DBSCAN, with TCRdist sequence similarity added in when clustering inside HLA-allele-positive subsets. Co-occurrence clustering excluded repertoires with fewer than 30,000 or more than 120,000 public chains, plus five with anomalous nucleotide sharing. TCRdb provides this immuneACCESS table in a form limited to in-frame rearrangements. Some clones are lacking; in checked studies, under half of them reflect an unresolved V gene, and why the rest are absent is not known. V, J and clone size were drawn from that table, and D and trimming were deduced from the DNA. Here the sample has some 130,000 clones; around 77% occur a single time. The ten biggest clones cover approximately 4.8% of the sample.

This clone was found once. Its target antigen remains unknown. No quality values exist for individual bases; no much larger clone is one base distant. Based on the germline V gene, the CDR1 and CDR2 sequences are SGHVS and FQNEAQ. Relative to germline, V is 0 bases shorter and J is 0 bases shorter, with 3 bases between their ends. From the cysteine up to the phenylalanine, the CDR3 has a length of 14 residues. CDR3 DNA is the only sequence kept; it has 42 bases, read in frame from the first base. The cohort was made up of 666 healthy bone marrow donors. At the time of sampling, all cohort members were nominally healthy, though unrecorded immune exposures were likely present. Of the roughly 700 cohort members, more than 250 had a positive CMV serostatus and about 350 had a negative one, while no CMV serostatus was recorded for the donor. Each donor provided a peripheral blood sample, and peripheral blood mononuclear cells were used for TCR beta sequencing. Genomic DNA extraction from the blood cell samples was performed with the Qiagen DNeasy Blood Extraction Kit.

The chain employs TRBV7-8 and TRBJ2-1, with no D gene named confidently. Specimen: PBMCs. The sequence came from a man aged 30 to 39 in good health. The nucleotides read TGTGCCAGCAGCTTAGCTCGCTCCTACAATGAGCAGTTCTTC. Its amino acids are CASSLARSYNEQFF.